This passage covers 18 T cell receptor beta chains from one sample sequenced in a study of T cell changes during pregnancy in multiple sclerosis. Assay used: immunoSEQ multiplex PCR; TCRdb lists only in-frame clones, some missing. The profile shows some 97,000 clones, 85% to 95% of them singletons. This material consisted of peripheral blood, taken in the second trimester of pregnancy. Receptor source: a female donor with multiple sclerosis, enrolled in a pregnancy study.

The chain carries TRBV7-3 and TRBJ2-2; D possibly corresponds to TRBD1 (5 bases). The CDR3 is made up of 19 amino acids. The V gene's germline CDR1 is SGHTA and CDR2 FQGTGA. V was clipped by 5 bases and J by 0 bases, with 22 bases between them. The DNA for the CDR3 is TGTGCCAGCAGCCCCCAACACAACCTCAGGGCCGCGAACACCGGGGAGCTGTTTTTT. Its translation is CASSPQHNLRAANTGELFF.

This chain connects TRBV14 to TRBJ2-2; unclear D gene. This CDR3 has 15 amino acids. Trimming shortened V by 1 base and J by 3 bases, and 9 bases separated the two germline ends. Germline loops: CDR1 SGHDN, CDR2 FVKESK. CDR3 sequence reads: CASSQVSTYTGELFF. The CDR3 region has the DNA TGTGCCAGCAGCCAAGTCTCAACTTACACCGGGGAGCTGTTTTTT.

This rearrangement joins TRBV5-1 to TRBJ1-6; D is possibly TRBD1 (5 bases). The CDR3 extends over 16 amino acids. The V end lost 0 bases, the J end lost 7 bases, and 14 bases lay between the germline ends. Germline CDR1 SGHRS, CDR2 YFSETQ. This chain's CDR3 is CASSLAGREANSPLHF. The CDR3 DNA follows: TGCGCCAGCAGCTTGGCTGGCAGGGAGGCAAATTCACCCCTCCACTTT.

This chain links TRBV19 with TRBJ1-1, with D hard to call. Germline values: CDR1 LNHDA, CDR2 SQIVND (reference sequence). Trimming pared 5 bases from V and 7 bases from J, leaving 14 bases between. CDR3 length equals 13 residues. In nucleotides, the CDR3 is TGTGCCAGTAGTTTCTCCGGGGTCCGTGAAGCTTTCTTT. This translates into CASSFSGVREAFF.

The chain employs TRBV2 and TRBJ2-5, with TRBD2 identical over 10 bases. V shed 3 bases and J 0 bases; nucleotides not matched to a gene: 4. The CDR3 extends over 16 amino acids. Germline CDR1 reads SNHLY; CDR2 reads FYNNEI. CDR3: CASSDLGLADQETQYF. The CDR3 bases are TGTGCCAGCAGTGACTTAGGACTAGCGGACCAAGAGACCCAGTACTTC.

V usage is TRBV4-1 and J usage is TRBJ1-1; the D gene is possibly TRBD1 (5 bases). The CDR3 covers 16 residues. Trimming pared 6 bases from V and 2 bases from J, leaving 19 bases between. The germline CDR1 and CDR2 sequences are MGHRA and YSYEKL. Here the CDR3 reads CASSQRGSGGNTEAFF. In DNA form, the CDR3 reads TGCGCCAGCAGTCAAAGGGGCTCCGGGGGAAACACTGAAGCTTTCTTT.

The V and J genes are TRBV5-1 and TRBJ1-1, with TRBD1 matching 9 bases. V lost 0 bases to trimming and J lost 4 bases; unmatched junction nucleotides: 4. The CDR3 contains 15 residues. Germline CDR1 SGHRS, CDR2 YFSETQ. The CDR3 loop reads CASSLVGQGSTEAFF. For the CDR3, the DNA is TGCGCCAGCAGCTTGGTGGGACAGGGAAGCACTGAAGCTTTCTTT.

J is TRBJ2-3 and V is TRBV6-4; 9 nucleotides line up with TRBD1. The V segment lost 3 bases and the J segment 8 bases; nucleotides outside the gene matches: 6. The germline CDR1 and CDR2 sequences are MRHNA and SNTAGT. The CDR3 is 14 residues long. The DNA of the CDR3 is TGTGCCAGCAGTGAAGGACAGGGGACGGGTACGCAGTATTTT. Translation gives CASSEGQGTGTQYF.

The gene calls are TRBV5-6 and TRBJ2-7, with D possibly being TRBD2 (5 bases). The CDR3 has 16 amino acids. CDR1 SGHDT and CDR2 YYEEEE come from the germline V gene. Trimming removed 1 base from V and 3 bases from J, with 17 bases in between. The CDR3, as DNA: TGTGCCAGCAGCTTGTGGTCCCGGGGAATACGCTACGAGCAGTACTTC. This gives the protein CASSLWSRGIRYEQYF.

This clone was found a few times. J is TRBJ2-5 and V is TRBV9; maybe TRBD2 (6 bases). Trimming left V 3 bases short and J 0 bases short, with 12 bases between. The germline V gene has CDR1 SGDLS and CDR2 YYNGEE. CDR3 length: 15 residues. In nucleotides, the CDR3 is TGTGCCAGCAGCGCTAGGGGACTCCACCAAGAGACCCAGTACTTC. Translation gives CASSARGLHQETQYF.

This rearrangement joins TRBV19 to TRBJ2-2, with D possibly TRBD2 on 5 matching bases. Germline CDR1 is LNHDA and CDR2 is SQIVND (reference sequence). The length of the CDR3 is 16 residues. Trimming removed 7 bases at V and 0 bases at J, with 15 bases between. For the CDR3, the DNA is TGTGCCAGTACGCTTTTGTGGCGGGCGAACACCGGGGAGCTGTTTTTT. Residues: CASTLLWRANTGELFF.

The genes are TRBV29-1 and TRBJ2-1; 11 nucleotides match TRBD2. Germline trimming cut 0 bases from V and 0 bases from J; bases unmatched to any gene: 10. Germline CDR1 and CDR2: SQVTM and ANQGSEA. The length of the CDR3 is 19 residues. Written as DNA, the CDR3 is TGCAGCGTTGAAGAAAGACGGCTAGCGGGAGGCCACTCCTACAATGAGCAGTTCTTC. The encoded protein is CSVEERRLAGGHSYNEQFF.

V gene TRBV5-6 combines with J gene TRBJ1-5, with TRBD1 identical over 9 bases. The germline V gene encodes CDR1 SGHDT and CDR2 YYEEEE. With 2 bases clipped from V and 6 bases from J, the junction kept 6 bases outside the gene matches. CDR3 length: 15 amino acids. The DNA for the CDR3 is TGTGCCAGCAGCTTCTGGGACAGGGAAGGTCAGCCCCAGCATTTT. As protein: CASSFWDREGQPQHF. Using reference TRBV5-6 and TRBJ1-5 for the parts outside the CDR3, the full variable domain is DAGVTQSPTHLIKTRGQQVTLRCSPKSGHDTVSWYQQALGQGPQFIFQYYEEEERQRGNFPDRFSGHQFPNYSSELNVNALLLGDSALYLCASSFWDREGQPQHFGDGTRLSIL.

This sequence joins TRBV19 and TRBJ2-1; TRBD1 is a possible D gene (7 bases). CDR1 and CDR2 from the germline V gene are LNHDA and SQIVND (reference sequence). V was cut by 1 base and J by 7 bases, with 17 bases left in between. The CDR3 extends over 16 amino acids. CDR3 in amino acids: CASSIVSGAGGNEQFF. The DNA of the CDR3 is TGTGCCAGTAGTATAGTATCGGGGGCAGGGGGGAATGAGCAGTTCTTC.

The V and J genes are TRBV2 and TRBJ1-1, with TRBD1 matching 7 bases. The V gene's germline CDR1 is SNHLY and CDR2 FYNNEI. Losses at the gene ends were 8 bases for V and 7 bases for J; bases not matched to a gene: 13. The length of the CDR3 is 14 residues. In nucleotides, the CDR3 is TGTGCCAGCCGACAAACTTTCGGACAGGTTGAAGCTTTCTTT. Protein sequence: CASRQTFGQVEAFF.

The J gene is TRBJ2-2, the V gene TRBV15; D uncertain. The CDR3 loop spans 13 amino acids. Trimming cost V 0 bases and J 7 bases, with 6 bases left between them. Looked up from germline, CDR1 is LNHNV and CDR2 is YYDKDF (reference sequence). The CDR3 nucleotides are TGTGCCACCAGCAGAGATTTAATCGGGGAGCTGTTTTTT. Protein product: CATSRDLIGELFF.

CDR3 coding DNA: TGTGCCAGTAGTTACACCGGGACTTTCACCACAGATACGCAGTATTTT. This gives the protein CASSYTGTFTTDTQYF. The gene calls are TRBV19 and TRBJ2-3, with D perhaps TRBD2 (6 bases). The V and J ends lost 5 bases and 2 bases respectively, with 17 bases between them. The CDR3 runs 16 residues. CDR1 and CDR2 (germline): LNHDA, SQIVND (reference sequence). The full variable domain, rest sourced from reference TRBV19 and TRBJ2-3, is DGGITQSPKYLFRKEGQNVTLSCEQNLNHDAMYWYRQDPGQGLRLIYYSQIVNDFQKGDIAEGYSVSREKKESFPLTVTSAQKNPTAFYLCASSYTGTFTTDTQYFGPGTRLTVL.

V gene TRBV13 combines with J gene TRBJ1-1; a possible D gene is TRBD1 (6 bases). Trimming removed 8 bases at V and 3 bases at J, with 16 bases between. Per the germline V gene, CDR1 is PRHDT and CDR2 is FYEKMQ (reference sequence). The CDR3 contains 14 residues. This CDR3 reads CASRISTGYTEAFF. CDR3 sequence (DNA): TGTGCCAGCCGAATATCCACAGGGTACACTGAAGCTTTCTTT.